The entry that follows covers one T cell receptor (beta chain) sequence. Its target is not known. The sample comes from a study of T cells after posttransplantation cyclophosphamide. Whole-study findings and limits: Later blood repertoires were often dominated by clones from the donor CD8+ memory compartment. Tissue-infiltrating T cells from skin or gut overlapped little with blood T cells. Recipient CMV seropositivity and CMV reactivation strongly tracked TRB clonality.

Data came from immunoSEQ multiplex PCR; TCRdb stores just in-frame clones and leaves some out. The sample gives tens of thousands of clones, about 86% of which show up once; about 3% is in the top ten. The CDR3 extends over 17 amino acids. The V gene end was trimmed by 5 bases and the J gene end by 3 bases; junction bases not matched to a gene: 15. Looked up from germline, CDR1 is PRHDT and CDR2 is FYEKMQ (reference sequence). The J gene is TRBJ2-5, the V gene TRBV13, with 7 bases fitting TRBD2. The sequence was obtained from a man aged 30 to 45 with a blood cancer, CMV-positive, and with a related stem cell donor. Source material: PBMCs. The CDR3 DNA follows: TGTGCCAGCAGCGGAGGAGGGGCGGGACGGGAGGAAGAGACCCAGTACTTC. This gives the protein CASSGGGAGREEETQYF. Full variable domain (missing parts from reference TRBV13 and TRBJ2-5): AAGVIQSPRHLIKEKRETATLKCYPIPRHDTVYWYQQGPGQDPQFLISFYEKMQSDKGSIPDRFSAQQFSDYHSELNMSSLELGDSALYFCASSGGGAGREEETQYFGPGTRLLVL.